These T cell receptor beta chains were read from a single sample in a study of CD8+ T cells in alopecia areata. Generated by immunoSEQ multiplex PCR, the TCRdb table keeps only in-frame clones and is missing some. The sample consists of fewer than 250,000 clones, 60% of them appearing once. This specimen was CD4+ T cells sorted from blood, taken at week 4, from a patient treated with tofacitinib. Receptors were obtained from a human donor with alopecia areata. CDR3s include the opening cysteine and the closing phenylalanine or tryptophan. The D gene is left open where the match is weak. A clone size is listed for some rows: how often the clone was seen (once, few, many), or a class if it is expanded.

V gene	clone size	D gene	J gene	CDR3 length	CDR3 protein	CDR3 DNA
TRBV28	-	TRBD2	TRBJ2-7	15	CASSISGRSSYEQYF	TGTGCCAGCAGCATAAGCGGGAGGAGCTCCTACGAGCAGTACTTC
TRBV30	few	TRBD1	TRBJ2-6	17	CAWRRQGQSSGANVLTF	TGTGCCTGGAGGCGACAGGGGCAGAGCTCTGGGGCCAACGTCCTGACTTTC
TRBV25-1	few	TRBD2	TRBJ2-7	13	CASMGGSRDEQYF	TGTGCCAGCATGGGAGGGTCTCGGGACGAGCAGTACTTC
TRBV5-1	-	-	TRBJ2-7	15	CASRASQDSSYEQYF	TGCGCCAGCAGAGCATCACAGGATAGCTCCTACGAGCAGTACTTC
TRBV18	-	-	TRBJ1-1	13	CASSPQRATEAFF	TGTGCCAGCTCACCGCAAAGGGCCACTGAAGCTTTCTTT
TRBV2	-	-	TRBJ1-2	13	CASSVKGDYGYTF	TGTGCCAGCAGTGTTAAAGGGGACTATGGCTACACCTTC
TRBV19	few	TRBD2	TRBJ2-1	15	CASSISGNSYNEQFF	TGTGCCAGTAGCATTAGCGGGAACTCCTACAATGAGCAGTTCTTC
TRBV25-1	-	TRBD2	TRBJ2-7	15	CASSEYPAGSYEQYF	TGTGCCAGCAGTGAGTATCCAGCGGGATCCTACGAGCAGTACTTC
TRBV9	-	TRBD2	TRBJ2-7	15	CASSEGLAGAHEQYF	TGTGCCAGCAGCGAGGGGTTAGCGGGAGCTCACGAGCAGTACTTC
TRBV5-4	-	-	TRBJ2-1	12	CASSLDHNEQFF	TGTGCCAGCAGCCTGGACCACAATGAGCAGTTCTTC
TRBV5-1	-	-	TRBJ2-2	16	CASSLASRGGTGELFF	TGCGCCAGCAGCTTGGCCTCCAGGGGTGGCACCGGGGAGCTGTTTTTT
TRBV9	-	-	TRBJ2-3	15	CASSVLTGGPDTQYF	TGTGCCAGCAGCGTTCTTACGGGGGGCCCAGATACGCAGTATTTT
TRBV30	-	TRBD1	TRBJ2-5	11	CAWNLGTGLYF	TGTGCCTGGAACCTCGGGACAGGGTTGTACTTC
TRBV7-2	once	-	TRBJ2-3	13	CASRGTSTDTQYF	TGTGCCAGCAGGGGGACAAGCACAGATACGCAGTATTTT
TRBV6-4	-	-	TRBJ1-5	13	CASSREGDQPQHF	TGTGCCAGCAGTCGGGAGGGGGACCAGCCCCAGCATTTT